One sample yielded the 28 T cell receptor beta chains listed below, sequenced in a study of read filtering for tumor transcriptome and immune sequencing. From approximately 400 ng of RNA, a library with molecular barcoded alpha/delta and beta/gamma adaptors was made. TCRdb analysed the reads with MiXCR anew, one entry per CDR3 protein. The sample carries 100,000 to 150,000 distinct CDR3 sequences, 10% to 15% recorded once. Input material: a population of CD138-negative cells sorted from bone marrow. The receptor source for this set is a donor aged 40 or older with multiple myeloma.

This clonotype has at least ten counts. The chain is built from TRBV20-1 and TRBJ2-5, with D perhaps matching TRBD1 (6 bases). The ends were cut back, 6 bases at V and 3 bases at J, with 14 bases in the middle. Germline values: CDR1 DFQATT, CDR2 SNEGSKA (reference sequence). CDR3 length: 13 residues. CDR3 DNA sequence: TGCAGTGCAAGCAAGACAGGAAAAGAGACCCAGTACTTC. It is translated as CSASKTGKETQYF.

On this clonotype itself: Since a much larger clone is just one base distant, this may be a read error. The chain employs TRBV11-2 and TRBJ1-2; 11 bases line up with TRBD1. Germline loops: CDR1 SGHAT, CDR2 FQNNGV. The CDR3 extends over 18 amino acids. CDR3 sequence (DNA): TGTGCCAGCAGCTCCTCAAGGCGGACAGGGGGCCGGGGCTATGGCTGCACCTTC. Residues: CASSSSRRTGGRGYGCTF.

Regarding this clonotype: A single base separates this from a much larger clone, so it may be a read error. The gene calls are TRBV20-1 and TRBJ2-1; 8 bases are shared with TRBD2. Germline CDR1 is DFQATT and CDR2 is SNEGSKA (reference sequence). This CDR3 comprises 14 residues. CDR3 DNA: TGCGGTGCCAGGGACGGAGCGGGAGACAATGAGCAGTTCTTC. Amino acid sequence: CGARDGAGDNEQFF.

At least ten counts were recorded for this clonotype. The chain combines TRBV20-1 with TRBJ2-1; D gene unclear. The CDR3 spans 13 residues. The V gene lost 3 bases and the J gene lost 4 bases, with 10 bases spanning the gap. Germline values: CDR1 DFQATT, CDR2 SNEGSKA (reference sequence). The CDR3 DNA reads TGCAGTGCTAGGGAGACCCTTTACAATGAGCAGTTCTTC. Protein: CSARETLYNEQFF.

This clonotype came up many times. The V call is TRBV5-5, the J call TRBJ2-7, with 9 bases lining up with TRBD2. V dropped 4 bases and J dropped 0; count of bases not matched to a gene: 5. The CDR3 spans 15 residues. Germline values: CDR1 SGHKS, CDR2 YYEKEE (reference sequence). CDR3 protein: CASSLGLASSYEQYF. In DNA form, the CDR3 reads TGTGCCAGCAGCCTTGGACTAGCGAGCTCCTACGAGCAGTACTTC.

This clonotype was seen a few times. The CDR3 reads CSVVNPVNTEAFF. DNA of the CDR3: TGCAGCGTCGTCAACCCCGTAAACACTGAAGCTTTCTTT. The chain carries TRBV29-1 and TRBJ1-1; no firm D call. V was clipped by 6 bases and J by 2 bases, with 13 bases between them. The CDR3 sequence is 13 residues long. CDR1 is SQVTM, CDR2 ANQGSEA, per germline.

The sample holds many counts of this clonotype. The gene calls are TRBV12-3 or TRBV12-4 and TRBJ2-3, with a tentative D call TRBD1 (6 bases). With 4 bases removed from V and 1 base from J, the gap between germline ends came to 9 bases. CDR3 length: 14 residues. CDR3 residues: CASSSGQRTDTQYF. CDR3 bases: TGTGCCAGCAGTTCCGGACAGCGCACAGATACGCAGTATTTT.

This clonotype has at least ten counts. V usage is TRBV6-6 and J usage is TRBJ2-3; TRBD2 agrees at 8 bases. J was trimmed by 5 bases and V by 8 bases; bases with no gene match: 6. In germline, CDR1 is MNHNY, CDR2 SVGAGI (reference sequence). The CDR3 extends over 13 amino acids. The CDR3 coding sequence is TGTGCCAGCGCGGGACTAGGTCAAGATACGCAGTATTTT. Translation gives CASAGLGQDTQYF.

Ten or more counts support this clonotype. V gene TRBV7-2 combines with J gene TRBJ1-5; 9 bases align to TRBD1. The V segment lost 4 bases and the J segment 3 bases; nucleotides outside the gene matches: 4. CDR1 is SGHTA and CDR2 is FQGNSA in the germline V gene. The CDR3 totals 15 residues. In DNA, the CDR3 is TGTGCCAGCAGCTCGGGGACAGGGATCAATCAGCCCCAGCATTTT. Translating it yields CASSSGTGINQPQHF.

This clonotype was detected many times. The gene calls are TRBV4-2 and TRBJ2-3; D unresolved. CDR1 and CDR2 (germline): LGHNA, YNFKEQ. The CDR3 totals 15 residues. Trimming pared 3 bases from V and 2 bases from J, leaving 12 bases between. The CDR3 DNA sequence: TGTGCCAGCAGCCAGTTTGATTCAACCACAGATACGCAGTATTTT. Its protein product is CASSQFDSTTDTQYF.

A word on this clonotype: Possible read error: a much larger clone is one base away. V gene TRBV19 combines with J gene TRBJ2-2; D not certain. Germline V gene sequence: CDR1 LNHDA, CDR2 SQIVND (reference sequence). V was trimmed by 3 bases and J by 1 base, leaving 6 bases between them. The CDR3 consists of 14 residues. The CDR3 here is CASSMQGNTGELFF. DNA for the CDR3: TGTGCCAGTAGTATGCAAGGGAACACCGGGGAGCTGTTTTTT.

This clonotype was detected many times. The chain has TRBV28 and TRBJ2-3; TRBD2 matches 8 bases. The CDR3 totals 17 residues. With 2 bases clipped from V and 1 base from J, the junction kept 8 bases outside the gene matches. CDR1 is MDHEN and CDR2 is SYDVKM in the germline V gene. The CDR3: CASSLTSAAGGTDTQYF. The CDR3 DNA reads as TGTGCCAGCAGTTTAACGTCGGCAGCGGGGGGCACAGATACGCAGTATTTT.

For this clonotype: A much larger clone differs by one base, so this may be a read error. The chain carries TRBV10-3 and TRBJ1-5, with D unresolved. This CDR3 is 15 amino acids long. Germline CDR1 is ENHRY and CDR2 is SYGVKD. Trimming left V 0 bases short and J 2 bases short, with 8 bases between. Written as DNA, the CDR3 is TGTGCCATCAGTGAGTCGAGAGACGGCAATCAGCCCCAGCATTTT. This encodes CAISESRDGNQPQHF.

This clonotype was detected many times. The chain has TRBV7-2 and TRBJ2-3; D might be TRBD2 (7 bases). Germline V gene lookup returns CDR1 SGHTA and CDR2 FQGNSA. Trimming took 5 bases from V and 8 from J, leaving 20 bases between them. The CDR3 totals 15 residues. The CDR3 reads CASSPQRGGAATQYF. CDR3 sequence (DNA): TGTGCCAGCAGCCCTCAGAGGGGGGGGGCCGCTACGCAGTATTTT.

This clonotype was seen repeatedly, ten times or more. V is TRBV20-1 and J is TRBJ2-2, with 9 bases matching TRBD2. J gave up 3 bases and V 6 bases, and 14 bases lay outside the gene matches. Germline CDR1 is DFQATT and CDR2 is SNEGSKA (reference sequence). The CDR3 consists of 17 residues. CDR3 sequence reads: CSATGYGASGDTGELFF. The CDR3 DNA is TGCAGTGCGACGGGATATGGGGCTAGCGGGGACACCGGGGAGCTGTTTTTT.

There are many counts of this clonotype. V is TRBV28 and J is TRBJ1-1, with TRBD1 matching 7 bases. The germline CDR1 and CDR2 sequences are MDHEN and SYDVKM. The J segment lost 3 bases and the V segment lost 3 bases, leaving 4 bases of the junction unmatched. The CDR3 sequence is 14 residues long. The CDR3 DNA sequence: TGTGCCAGCAGTTTGAGGGGGCCGGACACTGAAGCTTTCTTT. It codes for CASSLRGPDTEAFF.

In this sample, this clonotype turned up many times. The chain recombines TRBV5-1 with TRBJ1-4; TRBD1 aligns across 8 bases. The J segment lost 6 bases and the V segment lost 3 bases, leaving 7 bases of the junction unmatched. The germline V gene has CDR1 SGHRS and CDR2 YFSETQ. The CDR3 has 15 residues. The CDR3 sequence is CASSWTGSLDEKLFF. DNA for the CDR3: TGCGCCAGCAGCTGGACAGGGTCCCTGGATGAAAAACTGTTTTTT.

This clonotype has at least ten counts. The rearrangement uses TRBV3-1 and TRBJ1-1; D is unclear. The CDR3 totals 12 residues. CDR1 LGHDT and CDR2 YNNKEL come from the germline V gene (reference sequence). Trimming cost V 1 base and J 11 bases, with 11 bases left between them. CDR3 DNA sequence: TGTGCCAGCAGCCAAGTCGCCAGCCTGGCTTTCTTT. Its translation: CASSQVASLAFF.

This clonotype was seen more than once but under ten times. V gene TRBV5-1 combines with J gene TRBJ2-2; 8 nucleotides match TRBD2. V gave up 2 bases and J gave up 4 bases; unmatched junction bases: 4. Per germline, CDR1 SGHRS and CDR2 YFSETQ. This CDR3 spans 15 amino acids. The DNA for the CDR3 is TGCGCCAGCAGCTTCGGACTAGCCCCCACCGGGGAGCTGTTTTTT. Translating gives CASSFGLAPTGELFF.

This chain connects TRBV6-5 to TRBJ2-5, with 7 bases lining up with TRBD2. This CDR3 comprises 14 residues. With V trimmed by 6 bases and J by 7 bases, 11 bases remained unmatched. CDR1 is MNHEY and CDR2 is SVGAGI in the germline V gene. The CDR3 sequence: CASSQRGQRGTQYF. The CDR3 bases are TGTGCCAGCAGCCAACGGGGTCAGCGGGGGACCCAGTACTTC.

The V call is TRBV30, the J call TRBJ2-3; D is unresolved. The V gene lost 0 bases and the J gene lost 5 bases, with 12 bases spanning the gap. The CDR3 contains 14 residues. From germline, CDR1 is GTSNPN and CDR2 SVGIG (reference sequence). CDR3 loop: CAWSVGLGKDTQYF. The CDR3 DNA sequence: TGTGCCTGGAGTGTCGGTTTGGGGAAAGATACGCAGTATTTT.

This clonotype was found many times. The chain combines TRBV3-1 with TRBJ2-7; D is perhaps TRBD2 (6 bases). The CDR3 contains 12 residues. V dropped 3 bases and J dropped 7 bases, with 10 bases sitting between them. Per the germline V gene, CDR1 is LGHDT and CDR2 is YNNKEL (reference sequence). Here the CDR3 DNA reads TGTGCCAGCAGCCACGGGACTTTTGAGCAGTACTTC. Translation: CASSHGTFEQYF.

This clonotype was found many times. The genes are TRBV10-3 and TRBJ1-6; D unclear. CDR1 and CDR2 (germline): ENHRY, SYGVKD. The CDR3 is made up of 12 amino acids. The V and J ends lost 3 bases and 9 bases respectively, with 6 bases between them. CDR3 residues: CAISENGSPLHF. The CDR3 coding sequence is TGTGCCATCAGTGAAAATGGTTCACCCCTCCACTTT.

This clonotype was observed many times. J is TRBJ2-5 and V is TRBV5-1; 9 bases are a match to TRBD1. The CDR3 extends over 15 amino acids. The J segment lost 4 bases and the V segment lost 4 bases, leaving 8 bases of the junction unmatched. The germline CDR1 and CDR2 sequences are SGHRS and YFSETQ. The CDR3 spells CASSVDRGLVETQYF. The CDR3 DNA reads as TGCGCCAGCAGCGTCGACAGGGGGTTGGTAGAGACCCAGTACTTC.

Points on this clonotype: Just one base apart from a much larger clone, this may be a read error. The V and J genes are TRBV7-2 and TRBJ1-3; 7 nucleotides align to TRBD1. Germline V gene data show CDR1 as SGHTA and CDR2 as FQGNSA. The CDR3 consists of 18 residues. The CDR3 loop reads CASSRRALRQGGGNAIYF. The CDR3 nucleotides are TGTGCCAGCAGCCGGCGGGCCCTCAGACAGGGAGGTGGAAACGCCATATATTTT.

At least ten counts were recorded for this clonotype. The rearrangement uses TRBV6-2 or TRBV6-3 and TRBJ2-7; tentative D call: TRBD1 (5 bases). Germline V lookup: CDR1 MNHEY, CDR2 SVGEGT. The CDR3 totals 13 residues. V was cut by 7 bases and J by 6 bases, with 16 bases left in between. The CDR3 loop reads CASTEFQGSEQYF. The CDR3 region has the DNA TGTGCCAGCACCGAATTTCAGGGAAGCGAGCAGTACTTC.

This clonotype came up many times. Its ends do not fully match the called genes, so a read error is possible. J is TRBJ2-3 and V is TRBV7-9; D not certain. In germline, CDR1 is SEHNR, CDR2 FQNEAQ (reference sequence). The CDR3 runs 10 residues. CDR3 loop: CASSGVGPHF. Written as DNA, the CDR3 is TGTGCCAGCAGCGGCGTGGGCCCCCATTTT.

This clonotype appeared many times. J is TRBJ2-3 and V is TRBV3-1; D remains ambiguous. The germline V and J ends were trimmed by 2 bases and 0 bases, with 9 bases remaining between them. CDR1 LGHDT and CDR2 YNNKEL come from the germline V gene (reference sequence). This CDR3 spans 15 amino acids. The DNA of the CDR3 is TGTGCCAGCAGCCAACCTATTGGAAGCACAGATACGCAGTATTTT. Protein product: CASSQPIGSTDTQYF.